One sample yielded the 30 T cell receptor beta chains listed below, sequenced in a study of T cell responses to AZD1222 COVID-19 vaccine. The table came from immunoSEQ multiplex PCR; TCRdb's copy has only in-frame clones and leaves some out. Altogether 130,000 or so clones are present, approximately 92% being singletons, with the ten largest covering around 3.8%. Material: peripheral blood, obtained 28 days after the second dose of the MenACWY control vaccine. Source of these receptors: an adult who received the MenACWY meningococcal vaccine as a control.

The chain employs TRBV19 and TRBJ1-2, with D unresolved. Trimming stripped 3 bases from V and 7 bases from J, with 9 bases between. The CDR3 has 12 residues. From germline, CDR1 is LNHDA and CDR2 SQIVND (reference sequence). The CDR3 protein is CASSMGSGGYTF. DNA for the CDR3: TGTGCCAGTAGTATGGGGTCGGGTGGCTACACCTTC.

This clone was observed a handful of times. The CDR3, as DNA: TGTGCCAGCAGTCGGAGGGACGCCTCCTCTGAAGCTTTCTTT. Translation: CASSRRDASSEAFF. The chain recombines TRBV28 with TRBJ1-1, with a possible D match to TRBD1 (5 bases). This CDR3 region has 14 residues. Deletions cut 5 bases from V and 6 bases from J, with 16 bases between. Germline V gene sequence: CDR1 MDHEN, CDR2 SYDVKM.

This chain links TRBV24-1 with TRBJ2-7; a possible D gene is TRBD2 (6 bases). Trimming removed 7 bases from V and 2 bases from J, with 17 bases in between. This CDR3 region has 15 residues. Per the germline V gene, CDR1 is KGHDR and CDR2 is SFDVKD. CDR3 DNA: TGTGCCACCAGCGACCCACTAGCACCAACCTACGAGCAGTACTTC. Residues: CATSDPLAPTYEQYF.

This clone appeared once. This chain joins TRBV7-9 and TRBJ2-1, with 9 bases matching TRBD2. Germline V gene sequence: CDR1 SEHNR, CDR2 FQNEAQ (reference sequence). The CDR3 is 17 residues long. Trimming cost V 2 bases and J 9 bases; bases outside gene matches: 14. In DNA, the CDR3 is TGTGCCAGCAGCTTAATACCAGCAGCGGGGGGTAAGAGTGAGCAGTTCTTC. It specifies CASSLIPAAGGKSEQFF.

V gene TRBV2 combines with J gene TRBJ1-5, with a weak D call TRBD1 (6 bases). Germline CDR1 reads SNHLY; CDR2 reads FYNNEI. This CDR3 has 18 residues. Trimming left V 0 bases short and J 6 bases short, with 21 bases between. The CDR3 region is CASSEAPRGDRTGQPQHF. CDR3 in DNA: TGTGCCAGCAGTGAAGCCCCCCGGGGAGACAGGACCGGTCAGCCCCAGCATTTT.

The V gene is TRBV6-5, the J gene TRBJ2-7; 9 nucleotides align to TRBD1. The V and J ends lost 6 bases and 4 bases, in that order; junction bases with no gene match: 10. Germline CDR1 reads MNHEY; CDR2 reads SVGAGI. The length of the CDR3 is 15 residues. The CDR3 protein is CASRRTGTGTYEQYF. CDR3 DNA sequence: TGTGCCAGCAGGCGTACCGGGACAGGGACGTACGAGCAGTACTTC.

J is TRBJ1-6 and V is TRBV28; no reliable D call. CDR1 and CDR2 (germline): MDHEN, SYDVKM. The CDR3 has 15 amino acids. V lost 2 bases and J lost 4, with 9 bases in between. Here the CDR3 reads CASSLAAAYNSPLHF. The CDR3 DNA follows: TGTGCCAGCAGTTTAGCGGCAGCTTATAATTCACCCCTCCACTTT.

This chain uses TRBV5-1 with TRBJ2-7; TRBD1 aligns across 7 bases. CDR1 SGHRS and CDR2 YFSETQ come from the germline V gene. CDR3 length: 16 amino acids. J lost 3 bases, V lost 4 bases, and 13 bases had no gene match. CDR3 region: CASSPRTGPMVYEQYF. The CDR3 DNA is TGCGCCAGCAGCCCCCGGACAGGCCCTATGGTCTACGAGCAGTACTTC. The full variable domain, rest sourced from reference TRBV5-1 and TRBJ2-7, is KAGVTQTPRYLIKTRGQQVTLSCSPISGHRSVSWYQQTPGQGLQFLFEYFSETQRNKGNFPGRFSGRQFSNSRSEMNVSTLELGDSALYLCASSPRTGPMVYEQYFGPGTRLTVT.

V and J are TRBV5-1 and TRBJ2-5, with D possibly matching TRBD2 (6 bases). The CDR3 extends over 15 amino acids. Germline V gene lookup returns CDR1 SGHRS and CDR2 YFSETQ. Trimming removed 0 bases from V and 3 bases from J, with 12 bases in between. The CDR3 nucleotides read TGCGCCAGCAGCTTGGCTCCGACTAGTAAAGAGACCCAGTACTTC. Its protein is CASSLAPTSKETQYF.

This clone was seen a handful of times. The chain carries TRBV4-3 and TRBJ2-2; a possible D gene is TRBD1 (6 bases). Trimming took 0 bases from V and 5 from J, leaving 16 bases between them. The CDR3 has 17 residues. Looked up from germline, CDR1 is LGHNA and CDR2 is YSLEER. The CDR3 sequence: CASSQEGYQGFTGELFF. The CDR3 DNA reads TGCGCCAGCAGCCAAGAGGGGTACCAGGGGTTTACCGGGGAGCTGTTTTTT.

V usage is TRBV24-1 and J usage is TRBJ2-3; perhaps TRBD1 as D (7 bases). The V gene lost 3 bases and the J gene lost 2 bases, with 20 bases spanning the gap. Germline CDR1 is KGHDR and CDR2 is SFDVKD. The CDR3 has 18 amino acids. In DNA, the CDR3 is TGTGCCACCAGTGATCCATCGGACAGGAGGGGCCCCACAGATACGCAGTATTTT. As protein: CATSDPSDRRGPTDTQYF.

This clone was observed a single time. The chain is built from TRBV5-1 and TRBJ2-1; 7 nucleotides match TRBD1. V dropped 3 bases and J dropped 4; count of bases not matched to a gene: 4. The CDR3 has 14 residues. Germline values: CDR1 SGHRS, CDR2 YFSETQ. The CDR3 DNA follows: TGCGCCAGCAGCTCCGTGACAGGGTACAATGAGCAGTTCTTC. Translating gives CASSSVTGYNEQFF.

This chain links TRBV2 with TRBJ2-7, with D possibly matching TRBD1 (6 bases). Germline V gene data show CDR1 as SNHLY and CDR2 as FYNNEI. With 6 bases removed from V and 3 bases from J, the gap between germline ends came to 9 bases. The CDR3 spans 12 residues. CDR3 coding DNA: TGTGCCAGCAGCTCACAGGGCTACGAGCAGTACTTC. Protein: CASSSQGYEQYF.

This clone turned up a few times. The CDR3 protein is CASSQDWVAGNTIYF. CDR3 sequence (DNA): TGCGCCAGCAGCCAAGATTGGGTTGCTGGAAACACCATATATTTT. The chain uses TRBV4-1 and TRBJ1-3; unclear D gene. The germline CDR1 and CDR2 sequences are MGHRA and YSYEKL. The CDR3 has 15 residues. V lost 0 bases and J lost 2, with 8 bases in between.

The CDR3 bases are TGTGCCAGCAGCTACGCCGGGGCCGGCTACGAGCAGTACTTC. Residues: CASSYAGAGYEQYF. The chain joins TRBV7-9 to TRBJ2-7, with D perhaps given as TRBD1 or TRBD2 (5 bases each). The V end was cut by 4 bases, the J end by 3 bases, with 13 bases between. The CDR3 is made up of 14 amino acids. Germline assignment: CDR1 SEHNR and CDR2 FQNEAQ (reference sequence).

V usage is TRBV10-3 and J usage is TRBJ2-1; TRBD1 agrees at 7 bases. The CDR3 spans 14 residues. V trimming: 6 bases; J trimming: 0 bases; junction bases outside the gene matches: 2. Germline V gene data show CDR1 as ENHRY and CDR2 as SYGVKD. The CDR3 here is CAIRTGSSYNEQFF. CDR3 DNA sequence: TGTGCCATCAGGACAGGGAGCTCCTACAATGAGCAGTTCTTC.

Only a few counts were recorded for this clone. The V gene is TRBV19, the J gene TRBJ2-7; D is unclear. Germline V gives CDR1 LNHDA, CDR2 SQIVND (reference sequence). Trimming stripped 5 bases from V and 5 bases from J, with 16 bases between. The CDR3 loop spans 14 amino acids. CDR3 nucleotides: TGTGCCAGTAGTTCCCGGCGGACGTCGGACGAGCAGTACTTC. It codes for CASSSRRTSDEQYF.

CDR3 sequence: CATSDFYQGAKETQYF. The CDR3 bases are TGTGCCACCAGTGATTTTTACCAGGGGGCGAAAGAGACCCAGTACTTC. The chain is built from TRBV24-1 and TRBJ2-5; 8 bases map to TRBD1. Germline V gene lookup returns CDR1 KGHDR and CDR2 SFDVKD. V trimming: 1 base; J trimming: 3 bases; junction bases outside the gene matches: 6. This CDR3 region has 16 residues.

J is TRBJ2-5 and V is TRBV7-6; 7 nucleotides line up with TRBD1. The CDR3 covers 14 residues. Per the germline V gene, CDR1 is SGHVS and CDR2 is FNYEAQ. Trimming took 5 bases from V and 4 from J; bases not matched to a gene: 7. Here the CDR3 DNA reads TGTGCCAGCAGCATGGAGACAGGGCGAGAGACCCAGTACTTC. It translates to CASSMETGRETQYF.

A single count supports this clone. This chain uses TRBV5-3 with TRBJ1-5; D is ambiguous. TRBV5-3 is an ORF, with its function uncertain. Trimming left V 4 bases short and J 9 bases short, with 11 bases between. The CDR3 length is 12 residues. CDR3 sequence (DNA): TGTGCCAGAAGCCCTCGCCGAGGGCCCCAGCATTTT. This encodes CARSPRRGPQHF.

The J gene is TRBJ2-2, the V gene TRBV9; D remains unclear. This CDR3 is built from 13 residues. Trimming took off 0 bases at V and 6 bases at J, with 6 bases between the two ends. Per germline, CDR1 SGDLS and CDR2 YYNGEE. The DNA of the CDR3 is TGTGCCAGCAGCGTAGTCCTGGCCGGGGAGCTGTTTTTT. Its protein product is CASSVVLAGELFF. The full variable domain, its missing parts supplied by reference TRBV9 and TRBJ2-2, is DSGVTQTPKHLITATGQRVTLRCSPRSGDLSVYWYQQSLDQGLQFLIQYYNGEERAKGNILERFSAQQFPDLHSELNLSSLELGDSALYFCASSVVLAGELFFGEGSRLTVL.

V gene TRBV6-5 combines with J gene TRBJ1-5; no clear D. The CDR3 is 14 amino acids. Germline CDR1 MNHEY, CDR2 SVGAGI. Trimming took 9 bases from V and 3 from J, leaving 15 bases between them. CDR3 protein: CASNAGHNNQPQHF. CDR3 coding DNA: TGTGCCAGTAATGCCGGTCATAACAATCAGCCCCAGCATTTT.

The chain is built from TRBV6-4 and TRBJ2-2; 7 bases match TRBD1. Germline CDR1 MRHNA, CDR2 SNTAGT. The CDR3 runs to 15 residues. The V gene end was trimmed by 6 bases and the J gene end by 2 bases; junction bases not matched to a gene: 6. The CDR3 loop reads CASSRDRLNTGELFF. In DNA form, the CDR3 reads TGTGCCAGCAGCCGGGACAGACTCAACACCGGGGAGCTGTTTTTT.

This CDR3 reads CASSQGYAGSTNEKLFF. DNA for the CDR3: TGCGCCAGCAGCCAAGGTTATGCGGGATCGACTAATGAAAAACTGTTTTTT. The chain links TRBV4-3 to TRBJ1-4, with D uncertain. CDR1 is LGHNA and CDR2 is YSLEER in the germline V gene. This CDR3 has 17 amino acids. V lost 1 base and J lost 2, with 14 bases in between.

This chain connects TRBV6-5 to TRBJ2-5; TRBD1 aligns across 9 bases. The germline V gene has CDR1 MNHEY and CDR2 SVGAGI. J was trimmed by 5 bases and V by 2 bases; bases with no gene match: 3. This CDR3 is built from 14 residues. The CDR3 sequence is CASSYDRGMETQYF. In DNA form, the CDR3 reads TGTGCCAGCAGTTACGACAGGGGGATGGAGACCCAGTACTTC.

Regarding this clone: The same CDR3 can be traced to other DNA sequences in this sample. The gene calls are TRBV5-1 and TRBJ1-1; possibly TRBD1 for D (5 bases). The CDR3 totals 13 residues. V was trimmed by 4 bases and J by 1 base, leaving 8 bases between them. Germline V lookup: CDR1 SGHRS, CDR2 YFSETQ. CDR3 coding DNA: TGCGCCAGCAGCCCGGGGGGGAACACTGAAGCTTTCTTT. This gives the protein CASSPGGNTEAFF.

This chain links TRBV5-1 with TRBJ2-7, with TRBD1 matching 7 bases. Germline CDR1 is SGHRS and CDR2 is YFSETQ. The CDR3 loop spans 17 amino acids. With 0 bases clipped from V and 4 bases from J, the junction kept 13 bases outside the gene matches. Here the CDR3 reads CASSLVQGSIPYYEQYF. In nucleotides, the CDR3 is TGCGCCAGCAGCTTGGTACAGGGGAGTATCCCCTATTACGAGCAGTACTTC.

V gene TRBV19 combines with J gene TRBJ2-1, with D unclear. The CDR3 has 13 amino acids. CDR1 LNHDA and CDR2 SQIVND come from the germline V gene (reference sequence). V dropped 6 bases and J dropped 8 bases, with 14 bases sitting between them. The CDR3 nucleotides read TGTGCCAGTAGCCGCGATTCGGCCTATGAGCAGTTCTTC. It specifies CASSRDSAYEQFF.

The chain couples TRBV7-9 to TRBJ2-7, with D possibly matching TRBD1 (5 bases). Germline V lookup: CDR1 SEHNR, CDR2 FQNEAQ (reference sequence). The CDR3 has 14 residues. V lost 3 bases and J 6 bases, leaving 15 bases between the germline ends. The DNA for the CDR3 is TGTGCCAGCAGCTTCGATTATGCTAGGGGCGAGCAGTACGTC. It translates to CASSFDYARGEQYV.

This chain uses TRBV21-1 with TRBJ2-7; the table's D call, TRBD2, has no DNA check behind it. TRBV21-1 is flagged as a pseudogene. There are 15 residues in the CDR3. Written as DNA, the CDR3 is TGTGCCAGCAGCAAAGCGCGGGGTAGCTCCTACGAGCAGTACGTC. Amino acids: CASSKARGSSYEQYV.